This TCR beta chain came from a study of OX40 agonist ivuxolimab in advanced cancers. Study background: Dose-escalation subjects each had hepatocellular carcinoma, melanoma, renal cell or head and neck cancer. Patients were about 83% male with ages about 23 to 79, mean approximately 62. Study results and limitations: Normalized T-cell clonal expansion was also low in a subset of nonresponders.

CDR1 and CDR2 from the germline V gene are SNHLY and FYNNEI. The germline V and J ends were trimmed by 5 bases and 0 bases, with 31 bases remaining between them. CDR3 length: 21 residues. Blood draws occurred at baseline, cycle 4 day 1, and cycle 7 day 1. The data were produced by immunoSEQ multiplex PCR, yet TCRdb's version contains in-frame clones alone and is incomplete. The data show under 90,000 clones, roughly 83% seen once. Note on this clone: Its antigen remains unknown.

This TCR was sampled from an adult with an advanced solid tumor such as melanoma, head and neck, liver or kidney cancer. The chain combines TRBV2 with TRBJ1-1, with D perhaps matching TRBD1 (6 bases). The sequencing used CD4+ or CD8+ T cells sorted from blood, collected in a trial of the OX40 agonist ivuxolimab. The CDR3 loop is CASSSRLTRTEPWVMNTEAFF. The CDR3 DNA is TGTGCCAGCAGTTCACGGCTGACTCGGACAGAACCCTGGGTAATGAACACTGAAGCTTTCTTT.